One and the same sample provided the 24 T cell receptor beta chains below, sequenced in a study of T cells in Graves' hyperthyroidism and ophthalmopathy. Authors of the study amplified TCR beta CDR3 regions from RNA transcripts. First-round RT-PCR targeting the TCR CDR3 was performed with the HTBI primer set. One entry per CDR3 protein, called by TCRdb with MiXCR from the multiplex PCR reads. The sample holds 500,000 to 800,000 distinct CDR3 sequences, over 40% seen once. Sequences were obtained from peripheral blood or thyroid tissue (not recorded which). These receptors all stem from an adult man with Graves' disease, either hyperthyroidism or ophthalmopathy (not recorded which).

The V and J genes are TRBV7-8 and TRBJ2-5; D is uncertain. CDR1 is SGHVS and CDR2 is FQNEAQ in the germline V gene. Between the trimmed V and J ends, which lost 4 bases and 2 bases, there was a span of 11 bases. The CDR3 is made up of 14 amino acids. The chain's CDR3 is CASSSPRWQETQYF. The CDR3 DNA follows: TGTGCCAGCAGCTCCCCCAGGTGGCAAGAGACCCAGTACTTC.

This clonotype was detected ten times or more. The J gene is TRBJ1-6, the V gene TRBV9, with D unclear. The V and J ends lost 0 bases and 8 bases respectively, with 12 bases between them. CDR3 size: 15 residues. Germline V CDR1 and CDR2: SGDLS, YYNGEE. In DNA form, the CDR3 reads TGTGCCAGCAGCGTAGGCGACGGAGAGGATTCACCCCTCCACTTT. Its protein product is CASSVGDGEDSPLHF.

This clonotype was seen at least ten times. V usage is TRBV29-1 and J usage is TRBJ1-1; unclear D gene. CDR3 length: 11 amino acids. V lost 6 bases and J 1 base, leaving 6 bases between the germline ends. CDR1 is SQVTM, CDR2 ANQGSEA, per germline. The CDR3 DNA reads TGCAGCGTAATGAGGAACACTGAAGCTTTCTTT. It encodes CSVMRNTEAFF.

Turning to this clonotype: A read error may be the cause here, since a much bigger clone is one base away. This rearrangement joins TRBV2 to TRBJ2-2; D is possibly TRBD1 (6 bases). The CDR3 runs to 12 residues. Germline CDR1 SNHLY, CDR2 FYNNEI. CDR3 in amino acids: CATKGVTRELFF. DNA of the CDR3: TGTGCAACCAAGGGGGTCACCAGGGAGCTGTTTTTT.

This clonotype was detected many times. The gene calls are TRBV19 and TRBJ2-5; the match to TRBD2 covers 12 bases. CDR3 length: 16 residues. Germline CDR1 LNHDA, CDR2 SQIVND (reference sequence). With 4 bases clipped from V and 2 bases from J, the junction kept 5 bases outside the gene matches. This CDR3 reads CASSKLAGGQQETQYF. Here the CDR3 DNA reads TGTGCCAGTAGTAAACTAGCGGGAGGCCAGCAAGAGACCCAGTACTTC.

The chain has TRBV15 and TRBJ2-5; no clear D. Germline V CDR1 and CDR2: LNHNV, YYDKDF (reference sequence). Trimming cost V 5 bases and J 3 bases, with 4 bases left between them. The CDR3 has 11 residues. In DNA form, the CDR3 reads TGTGCCACCAGCGCAAAAGAGACCCAGTACTTC. It translates to CATSAKETQYF.

The CDR3 sequence: CASSLVGISEAFF. CDR3 bases: TGCGCCAGCAGCTTGGTGGGTATATCTGAAGCTTTCTTT. The chain employs TRBV5-1 and TRBJ1-1; no reliable D call. CDR1 is SGHRS, CDR2 YFSETQ, per germline. The CDR3 consists of 13 residues. Trimming cost V 0 bases and J 6 bases, with 9 bases left between them.

The CDR3 DNA reads as TGTGCCAGCAGTGATGGCACCTATCAGCCCCAGTACTTC. This encodes CASSDGTYQPQYF. This sequence joins TRBV2 and TRBJ2-5; no firm D call. The CDR3 covers 13 residues. The germline gives CDR1 SNHLY, CDR2 FYNNEI. Trimming took off 3 bases at V and 9 bases at J, with 14 bases between the two ends. Complete variable domain (other parts from reference TRBV2 and TRBJ2-5): EPEVTQTPSHQVTQMGQEVILRCVPISNHLYFYWYRQILGQKVEFLVSFYNNEISEKSEIFDDQFSVERPDGSNFTLKIRSTKLEDSAMYFCASSDGTYQPQYFGPGTRLLVL.

The chain uses TRBV5-1 and TRBJ2-6; D not resolved. The CDR3 is 13 amino acids. Germline V gives CDR1 SGHRS, CDR2 YFSETQ. Trimming cost V 5 bases and J 4 bases, with 7 bases left between them. The CDR3 bases are TGCGCCAGCAGGATTACGGGGGCCAACGTCCTGACTTTC. This translates into CASRITGANVLTF. Supplemented by reference TRBV5-1 and TRBJ2-6, the full variable domain reads KAGVTQTPRYLIKTRGQQVTLSCSPISGHRSVSWYQQTPGQGLQFLFEYFSETQRNKGNFPGRFSGRQFSNSRSEMNVSTLELGDSALYLCASRITGANVLTFGAGSRLTVL.

The V and J genes are TRBV12-3 or TRBV12-4 and TRBJ1-1, with D hard to call. V was trimmed by 5 bases and J by 4 bases, leaving 11 bases between them. The CDR3 contains 13 residues. The CDR3 sequence is CASSRTESTEAFF. The CDR3 region has the DNA TGTGCCAGCAGTCGGACGGAGAGCACTGAAGCTTTCTTT.

At least ten counts were recorded for this clonotype. The chain recombines TRBV24-1 with TRBJ2-7; D may be TRBD1 (5 bases). The CDR3 has 16 amino acids. The V gene lost 4 bases and the J gene lost 0 bases, with 15 bases spanning the gap. Germline V lookup: CDR1 KGHDR, CDR2 SFDVKD. CDR3 sequence: CATSDSRAAGSYEQYF. The CDR3 region has the DNA TGTGCCACCAGTGACTCCAGGGCGGCAGGCTCCTACGAGCAGTACTTC.

The chain links TRBV19 to TRBJ1-5; 10 positions agree with TRBD1. Germline values: CDR1 LNHDA, CDR2 SQIVND (reference sequence). The trim removed 0 bases at V and 0 bases at J, leaving 5 bases unmatched. The CDR3 sequence is 18 residues long. In DNA form, the CDR3 reads TGTGCCAGTAGTATAGAGACAGGGGGCGTCGATAGCAATCAGCCCCAGCATTTT. Translated: CASSIETGGVDSNQPQHF.

This clonotype has at least ten counts. The CDR3 nucleotides are TGTGCCAGCAGCTTTGTACGAACTAATGAAAAACTGTTTTTT. Amino acids: CASSFVRTNEKLFF. J is TRBJ1-4 and V is TRBV7-8; D is undetermined. This CDR3 comprises 14 residues. Looked up from germline, CDR1 is SGHVS and CDR2 is FQNEAQ. Trimming left V 3 bases short and J 1 base short, with 6 bases between.

Details on this clonotype: This may come from a read error, since a much larger clone is one base off. J is TRBJ1-2 and V is TRBV29-1; 7 nucleotides agree with TRBD1. V shed 6 bases, J shed 0 bases, and the junction held 10 bases outside the gene matches. Germline V gives CDR1 SQVTM, CDR2 ANQGSEA. The CDR3 covers 15 residues. The DNA for the CDR3 is TGCAGCGTCGGGACAGTGACAGACACTAACTATGGCTACACCTTC. Protein: CSVGTVTDTNYGYTF. Full variable domain (missing parts from reference TRBV29-1 and TRBJ1-2): SAVISQKPSRDICQRGTSLTIQCQVDSQVTMMFWYRQQPGQSLTLIATANQGSEATYESGFVIDKFPISRPNLTFSTLTVSNMSPEDSSIYLCSVGTVTDTNYGYTFGSGTRLTVV.

The DNA of the CDR3 is TGCGCCAGCAGAACGACGGACGACTATGGCTACACCATATATTTT. Amino acids: CASRTTDDYGYTIYF. The gene calls are TRBV5-1 and TRBJ1-3; D remains unclear. The V end was cut by 5 bases, the J end by 8 bases, with 20 bases between. The CDR3 has 15 amino acids. Germline V gene sequence: CDR1 SGHRS, CDR2 YFSETQ.

The table lists this clonotype with many counts. The rearrangement uses TRBV7-3 and TRBJ2-7, with TRBD1 matching 9 bases. The CDR3 contains 15 residues. Germline trimming cut 5 bases from V and 7 bases from J; bases unmatched to any gene: 12. Germline CDR1 is SGHTA and CDR2 is FQGTGA. The CDR3, as DNA: TGTGCCAGCAGCACCACCGGGACAGGGTCGCGGGAGCAGTACTTC. Translation: CASSTTGTGSREQYF.

The chain combines TRBV27 with TRBJ1-5, with D hard to call. CDR1 is MNHEY and CDR2 is SMNVEV in the germline V gene (reference sequence). V lost 2 bases to trimming and J lost 12 bases, with 11 bases between them. The CDR3 sequence is 12 residues long. CDR3 nucleotide sequence: TGTGCCAGCAGTTTAGTGGGGATCAGCCAGCATTTT. This gives the protein CASSLVGISQHF.

This clonotype was seen only a few times. V is TRBV20-1 and J is TRBJ1-4; no clear D gene. Trimming removed 3 bases at V and 8 bases at J, with 13 bases between. The CDR3 covers 13 residues. Germline V gene sequence: CDR1 DFQATT, CDR2 SNEGSKA (reference sequence). The CDR3 DNA follows: TGCAGTGCTAGTCGACTCGGTCGGGAAAAACTGTTTTTT. This codes for CSASRLGREKLFF.

This chain joins TRBV7-9 and TRBJ1-4; the D is unclear. V dropped 3 bases and J dropped 4 bases, with 15 bases sitting between them. The CDR3 has 16 amino acids. CDR1 and CDR2 from the germline V gene are SEHNR and FQNEAQ (reference sequence). Here the CDR3 DNA reads TGTGCCAGCAGCTTGGCGATAGGGATTCGTAATGAAAAACTGTTTTTT. Its protein product is CASSLAIGIRNEKLFF.

This clonotype occurred many times. This chain links TRBV25-1 with TRBJ1-1, with a weak D call TRBD1 (6 bases). This CDR3 contains 14 residues. Trimming removed 6 bases from V and 3 bases from J, with 14 bases in between. Germline CDR1 reads MGHDK; CDR2 reads SYGVNS. The CDR3 sequence is CASSRLGQHTEAFF. Here the CDR3 DNA reads TGTGCCAGCAGCCGACTCGGACAGCACACTGAAGCTTTCTTT. Based on the CDR3 plus reference TRBV25-1 and TRBJ1-1, the full variable domain is EADIYQTPRYLVIGTGKKITLECSQTMGHDKMYWYQQDPGMELHLIHYSYGVNSTEKGDLSSESTVSRIRTEHFPLTLESARPSHTSQYLCASSRLGQHTEAFFGQGTRLTVV.

This chain connects TRBV10-3 to TRBJ1-1; 7 bases are shared with TRBD1. CDR3 length equals 15 residues. V dropped 6 bases and J dropped 1; count of bases not matched to a gene: 8. Germline V gives CDR1 ENHRY, CDR2 SYGVKD. The CDR3 nucleotides read TGTGCCATCAGCCAAGACAGGGCTGGGAACACTGAAGCTTTCTTT. As protein: CAISQDRAGNTEAFF.

The chain has TRBV19 and TRBJ2-7, with D tentatively TRBD2 (6 bases). The V gene's germline CDR1 is LNHDA and CDR2 SQIVND (reference sequence). Trimming stripped 7 bases from V and 3 bases from J, with 16 bases between. The CDR3 totals 14 residues. CDR3 sequence: CASKQAGRDYEQYF. CDR3 in DNA: TGTGCCAGTAAGCAAGCGGGTAGAGACTACGAGCAGTACTTC.

The chain has TRBV29-1 and TRBJ1-2, with 7 bases fitting TRBD1. J lost 4 bases, V lost 8 bases, and 13 bases had no gene match. This CDR3 is 14 amino acids long. Germline V CDR1 and CDR2: SQVTM, ANQGSEA. The chain's CDR3 is CSSEPTGAGYGYTF. The CDR3 bases are TGCAGCAGTGAACCTACAGGGGCGGGCTATGGCTACACCTTC.

This clonotype has more than one count but fewer than ten. The rearrangement uses TRBV13 and TRBJ2-7; D ambiguous. V lost 4 bases and J lost 6, with 13 bases in between. This CDR3 region has 13 residues. CDR1 and CDR2 (germline): PRHDT, FYEKMQ (reference sequence). In nucleotides, the CDR3 is TGTGCCAGCAGCTCCTCCAGTTGGAGCGAGCAGTACTTC. This translates into CASSSSSWSEQYF.